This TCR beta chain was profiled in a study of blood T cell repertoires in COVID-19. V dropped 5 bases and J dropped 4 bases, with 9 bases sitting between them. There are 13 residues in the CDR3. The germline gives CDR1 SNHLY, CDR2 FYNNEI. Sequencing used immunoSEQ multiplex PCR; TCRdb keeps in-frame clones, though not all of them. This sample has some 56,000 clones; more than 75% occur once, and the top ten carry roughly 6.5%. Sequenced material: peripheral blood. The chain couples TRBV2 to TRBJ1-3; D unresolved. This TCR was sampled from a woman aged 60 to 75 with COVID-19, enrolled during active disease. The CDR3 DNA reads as TGTGCCAGCAGTTTCTACCCAGGAAACACCATATATTTT. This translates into CASSFYPGNTIYF.